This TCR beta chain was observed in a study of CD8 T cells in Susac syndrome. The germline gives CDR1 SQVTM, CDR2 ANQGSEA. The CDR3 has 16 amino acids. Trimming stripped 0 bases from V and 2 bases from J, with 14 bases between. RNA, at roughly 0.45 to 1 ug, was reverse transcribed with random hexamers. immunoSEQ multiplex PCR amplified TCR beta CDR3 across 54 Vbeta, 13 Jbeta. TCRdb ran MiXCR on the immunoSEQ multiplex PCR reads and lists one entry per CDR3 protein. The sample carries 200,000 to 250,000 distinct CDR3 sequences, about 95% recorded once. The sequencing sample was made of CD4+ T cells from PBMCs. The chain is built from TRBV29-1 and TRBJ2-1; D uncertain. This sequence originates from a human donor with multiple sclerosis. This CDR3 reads CSVEDQSFDAYNEQFF. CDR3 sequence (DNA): TGCAGCGTTGAAGATCAATCCTTTGACGCCTACAATGAGCAGTTCTTC.